These 14 T cell receptor beta chains were all obtained from the same sample, sequenced in a study of blood T cell repertoires in COVID-19. Using immunoSEQ multiplex PCR, the repertoire was profiled, and TCRdb retains in-frame clones only, with some absent. The sample consists of over 200,000 clones, about four fifths of them appearing once. The sequencing sample was made of PBMCs or T cells enriched from blood (not recorded which). The source is a man in his fifties or sixties who had recovered from COVID-19.

The J gene is TRBJ1-1, the V gene TRBV30, with D perhaps TRBD1 (5 bases). The CDR3 length is 13 residues. V lost 3 bases and J 0 bases, leaving 8 bases between the germline ends. Germline V gene data show CDR1 as GTSNPN and CDR2 as SVGIG (reference sequence). The CDR3 region has the DNA TGTGCCTGGAGACAGGTACTGAACACTGAAGCTTTCTTT. It translates to CAWRQVLNTEAFF.

The rearrangement links TRBV3-1 (or the pseudogene TRBV3-2) to TRBJ1-2; 9 bases are shared with TRBD1. Looked up from germline, CDR1 is LGHDT and CDR2 is YNNKEL (reference sequence). This CDR3 region has 15 residues. V shed 4 bases and J 4 bases; nucleotides not matched to a gene: 7. The CDR3, as DNA: TGTGCCAGCAGCCCCCGGGACAGGGACGGCTATGGCTACACCTTC. It yields the protein CASSPRDRDGYGYTF.

This chain uses TRBV6-2 or TRBV6-3 with TRBJ2-2; 7 bases fit TRBD1. The CDR3 length is 14 residues. Germline trimming cut 6 bases from V and 6 bases from J; bases unmatched to any gene: 7. The germline V gene has CDR1 MNHEY and CDR2 SVGEGT. CDR3 residues: CASSQDRKAGELFF. The CDR3 region has the DNA TGTGCCAGCAGCCAGGACAGGAAGGCCGGGGAGCTGTTTTTT.

The genes are TRBV19 and TRBJ1-1; TRBD1 matches at 7 bases. The CDR3 extends over 14 amino acids. With V trimmed by 3 bases and J by 1 base, 2 bases remained unmatched. Per germline, CDR1 LNHDA and CDR2 SQIVND (reference sequence). CDR3 protein: CASSIRTGNTEAFF. DNA of the CDR3: TGTGCCAGTAGTATTAGGACAGGGAACACTGAAGCTTTCTTT.

The chain combines TRBV10-3 with TRBJ2-7; D remains ambiguous. This CDR3 has 17 amino acids. CDR1 is ENHRY and CDR2 is SYGVKD in the germline V gene. V lost 7 bases to trimming and J lost 0 bases, with 22 bases between them. CDR3 sequence reads: CAITSSDDFGVSYEQYF. The CDR3 bases are TGTGCCATCACTAGTAGTGATGATTTTGGCGTCTCCTACGAGCAGTACTTC.

This sequence joins TRBV7-3 and TRBJ1-1; TRBD1 matches at 9 bases. The CDR3 is 13 amino acids. Per germline, CDR1 SGHTA and CDR2 FQGTGA. Trimming took 4 bases from V and 4 from J; bases not matched to a gene: 1. The CDR3 spells CASSWGQGTEAFF. CDR3 nucleotides: TGTGCCAGCAGCTGGGGACAGGGCACTGAAGCTTTCTTT.

CDR3 nucleotides: TGTGCCACCAGCAGAGGACCTAGCGGGGGGCCGTCTAGCGAGCAGTACTTC. The encoded protein is CATSRGPSGGPSSEQYF. The V call is TRBV15, the J call TRBJ2-7; TRBD2 aligns across 11 bases. V was pared by 1 base and J by 6 bases, with 11 bases of the junction left unmatched. The CDR3 is 17 amino acids. Per the germline V gene, CDR1 is LNHNV and CDR2 is YYDKDF (reference sequence).

V usage is TRBV3-1 (or the pseudogene TRBV3-2) and J usage is TRBJ1-2, with a weak D call TRBD1 (5 bases). The CDR3 is made up of 14 amino acids. Looked up from germline, CDR1 is LGHDT and CDR2 is YNNKEL (reference sequence). Trimming removed 1 base from V and 4 bases from J, with 10 bases in between. CDR3 protein: CASSQAGGTYGYTF. The CDR3 nucleotides read TGTGCCAGCAGCCAAGCGGGGGGGACCTATGGCTACACCTTC.

The chain has TRBV3-1 (or the pseudogene TRBV3-2) and TRBJ1-6; TRBD1 is a possible D gene (6 bases). This CDR3 region has 15 residues. V lost 6 bases and J lost 5, with 14 bases in between. CDR1 is LGHDT and CDR2 is YNNKEL in the germline V gene (reference sequence). In DNA form, the CDR3 reads TGTGCCAGCAGTTACGGGACACTCAATAATTCACCCCTCCACTTT. Translating it yields CASSYGTLNNSPLHF.

The chain links TRBV10-3 to TRBJ1-4; a possible D gene is TRBD1 (5 bases). Germline CDR1 and CDR2: ENHRY and SYGVKD. This CDR3 is 14 amino acids long. V was shortened by 5 bases and J by 4 bases, with 11 bases between the two germline ends. Here the CDR3 reads CAISPSGDNEKLFF. CDR3 bases: TGTGCCATCAGTCCTTCGGGGGATAATGAAAAACTGTTTTTT.

The chain is built from TRBV18 and TRBJ1-2; tentatively, D is TRBD1 (5 bases). V was clipped by 3 bases and J by 3 bases, with 8 bases between them. CDR1 is KGHSH, CDR2 LQKENI, per germline. The CDR3 is 13 residues long. The CDR3 DNA follows: TGTGCCAGCTCACCTACCAGGGACTATGGCTACACCTTC. Residues: CASSPTRDYGYTF.

J is TRBJ1-2 and V is TRBV11-1; TRBD1 matches 7 bases. The CDR3 is 14 residues long. Germline CDR1 SGHAT, CDR2 FQDESV (reference sequence). J gave up 3 bases and V 5 bases, and 6 bases lay outside the gene matches. The CDR3 loop reads CASSARGQYYGYTF. As DNA, the CDR3 is TGTGCCAGCAGCGCGAGGGGGCAGTACTATGGCTACACCTTC.

This rearrangement joins TRBV29-1 to TRBJ2-5; 12 bases line up with TRBD1. V lost 3 bases, J lost 5 bases, and 4 bases stayed unmatched. The CDR3 covers 14 residues. Germline lookup yields CDR1 SQVTM and CDR2 ANQGSEA. The CDR3 DNA follows: TGCAGCGTTGATGGGACAGGGGGCTTGGAGACCCAGTACTTC. Residues: CSVDGTGGLETQYF.

The chain combines TRBV5-1 with TRBJ1-2; D gene ambiguous. V dropped 0 bases and J dropped 6 bases, with 18 bases sitting between them. The CDR3 is 16 amino acids. Germline CDR1 reads SGHRS; CDR2 reads YFSETQ. The chain's CDR3 is CASSLEAGLGSHGYTF. CDR3 nucleotide sequence: TGCGCCAGCAGCTTGGAGGCGGGATTGGGTAGTCATGGCTACACCTTC.